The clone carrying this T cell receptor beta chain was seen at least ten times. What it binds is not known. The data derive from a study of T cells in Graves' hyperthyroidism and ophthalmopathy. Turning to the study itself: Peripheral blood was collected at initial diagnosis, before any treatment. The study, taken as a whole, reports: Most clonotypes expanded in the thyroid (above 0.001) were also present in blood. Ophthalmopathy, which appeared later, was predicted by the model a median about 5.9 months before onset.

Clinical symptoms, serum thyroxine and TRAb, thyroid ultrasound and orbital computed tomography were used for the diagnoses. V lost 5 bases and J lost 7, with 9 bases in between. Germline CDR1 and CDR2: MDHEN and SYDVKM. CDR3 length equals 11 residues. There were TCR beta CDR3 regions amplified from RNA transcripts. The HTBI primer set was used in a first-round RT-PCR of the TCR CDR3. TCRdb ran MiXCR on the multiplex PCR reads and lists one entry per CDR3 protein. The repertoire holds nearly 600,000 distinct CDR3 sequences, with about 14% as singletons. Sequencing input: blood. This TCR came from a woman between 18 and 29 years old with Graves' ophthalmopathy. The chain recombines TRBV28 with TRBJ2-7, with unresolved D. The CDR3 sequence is CASSTPREQYF. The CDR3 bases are TGTGCCAGCAGTACTCCACGGGAGCAGTACTTC.